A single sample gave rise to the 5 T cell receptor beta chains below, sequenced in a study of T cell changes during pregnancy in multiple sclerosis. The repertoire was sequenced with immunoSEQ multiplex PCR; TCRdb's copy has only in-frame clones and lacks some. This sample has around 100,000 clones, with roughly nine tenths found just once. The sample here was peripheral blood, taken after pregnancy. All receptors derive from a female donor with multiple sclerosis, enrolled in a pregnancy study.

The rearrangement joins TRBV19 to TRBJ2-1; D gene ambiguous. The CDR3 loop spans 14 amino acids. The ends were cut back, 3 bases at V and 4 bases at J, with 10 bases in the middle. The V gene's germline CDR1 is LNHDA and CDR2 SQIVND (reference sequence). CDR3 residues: CASSIADSYNEQFF. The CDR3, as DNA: TGTGCCAGTAGTATCGCAGACTCTTACAATGAGCAGTTCTTC.

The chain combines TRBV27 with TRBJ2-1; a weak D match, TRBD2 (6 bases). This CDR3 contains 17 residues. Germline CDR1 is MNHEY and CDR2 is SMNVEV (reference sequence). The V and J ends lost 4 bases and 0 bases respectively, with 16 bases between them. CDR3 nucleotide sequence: TGTGCCAGCAGTTACTTAGCGGATTGGGACTCCTACAATGAGCAGTTCTTC. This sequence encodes CASSYLADWDSYNEQFF.

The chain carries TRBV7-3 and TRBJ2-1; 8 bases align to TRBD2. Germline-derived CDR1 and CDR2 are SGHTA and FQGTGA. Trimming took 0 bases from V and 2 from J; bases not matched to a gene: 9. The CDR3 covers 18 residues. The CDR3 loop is CASSLTGLLAAPYNEQFF. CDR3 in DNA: TGTGCCAGCAGCTTAACCGGTCTACTAGCGGCTCCCTACAATGAGCAGTTCTTC.

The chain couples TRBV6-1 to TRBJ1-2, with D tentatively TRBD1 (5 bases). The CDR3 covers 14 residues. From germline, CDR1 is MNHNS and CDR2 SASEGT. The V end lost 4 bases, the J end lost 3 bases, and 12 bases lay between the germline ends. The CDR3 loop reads CASSVMGGDYGYTF. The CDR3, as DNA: TGTGCCAGCAGTGTAATGGGAGGGGACTATGGCTACACCTTC.

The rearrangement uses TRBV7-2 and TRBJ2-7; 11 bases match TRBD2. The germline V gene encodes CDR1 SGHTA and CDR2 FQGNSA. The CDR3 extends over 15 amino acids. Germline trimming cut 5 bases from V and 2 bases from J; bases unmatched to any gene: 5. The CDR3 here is CASSLTSGTPYEQYF. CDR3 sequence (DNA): TGTGCCAGCAGCCTGACTAGCGGGACCCCCTACGAGCAGTACTTC.